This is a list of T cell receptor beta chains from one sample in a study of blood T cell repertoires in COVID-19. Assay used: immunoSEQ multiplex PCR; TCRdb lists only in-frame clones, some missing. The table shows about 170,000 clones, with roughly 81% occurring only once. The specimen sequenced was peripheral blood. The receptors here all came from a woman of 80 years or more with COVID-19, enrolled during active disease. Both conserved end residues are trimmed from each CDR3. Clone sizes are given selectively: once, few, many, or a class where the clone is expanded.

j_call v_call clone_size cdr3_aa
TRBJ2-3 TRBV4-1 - ASSQDGLAGTDTQY
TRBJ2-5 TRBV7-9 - ASNPDWKETQY
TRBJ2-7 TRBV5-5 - ASSLEQNYEQY
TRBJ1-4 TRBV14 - ASSQDQQGREKLF
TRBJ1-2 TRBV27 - ASWGGASGYGYT
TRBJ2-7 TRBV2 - ASSPGLAVYEQY
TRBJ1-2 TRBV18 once ASSTTPGVNYGYT
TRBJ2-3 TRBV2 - ASSRQISTDTQY
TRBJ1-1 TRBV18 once ASSPLLMNTEAF
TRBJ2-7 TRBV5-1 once ASSIQGGFYEQY
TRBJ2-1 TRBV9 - ASSGGLAGEQF
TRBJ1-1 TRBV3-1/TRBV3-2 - ASSLKTGGPPTEAF
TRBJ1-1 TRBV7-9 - ASSGSRAEAF
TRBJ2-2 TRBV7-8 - ASSLRAGGLF
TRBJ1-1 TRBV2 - ASDRGQLNTEAF
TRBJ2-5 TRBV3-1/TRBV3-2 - ASSQDRTPQETQY
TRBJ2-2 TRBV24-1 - ATTANRDVTGELF
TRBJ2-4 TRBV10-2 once ASRDRGEAKNIQY
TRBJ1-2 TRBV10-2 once ASRGQGVNYGYT
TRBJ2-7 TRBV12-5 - ASGPPTAEQY